These 5 T cell receptor beta chains were all obtained from the same sample, sequenced in a study of response to subunit inactivated influenza vaccine. TCRdb reanalysed the RT-PCR reads using MiXCR and keeps one entry per CDR3 protein. Seen here are over 400,000 distinct CDR3 sequences, approximately 9.9% observed once, and the top ten hold around 12%. The sample here was PBMCs from blood, taken roughly 6 weeks after vaccination. The receptor set was obtained from a man aged 50 or older who received an inactivated influenza vaccine.

V usage is TRBV9 and J usage is TRBJ2-7; D gene unclear. This CDR3 is 13 amino acids long. Germline CDR1 reads SGDLS; CDR2 reads YYNGEE. V was cut by 0 bases and J by 1 base, with 5 bases left in between. The CDR3: CASSVAGSYEQYF. In DNA form, the CDR3 reads TGTGCCAGCAGCGTAGCTGGTTCCTACGAGCAGTACTTC.

The genes are TRBV29-1 and TRBJ1-1; D is unclear. Germline V lookup: CDR1 SQVTM, CDR2 ANQGSEA. V lost 1 base and J lost 1, with 4 bases in between. This CDR3 spans 12 amino acids. The CDR3 DNA reads TGCAGCGTTGAAGCCAAGAACACTGAAGCTTTCTTT. This translates into CSVEAKNTEAFF.

The gene calls are TRBV20-1 and TRBJ2-7; 8 bases are a match to TRBD2. The CDR3 is 15 residues long. Germline CDR1 and CDR2: DFQATT and SNEGSKA (reference sequence). With V trimmed by 2 bases and J by 0 bases, 6 bases remained unmatched. The CDR3 nucleotides read TGCAGTGCTAGAACTTTTAGCGGGGTCTCCTACGAGCAGTACTTC. Protein product: CSARTFSGVSYEQYF.

A note on this clonotype: A read error may be the cause here, since a much bigger clone is one base away. V gene TRBV5-1 combines with J gene TRBJ2-1, with 7 bases fitting TRBD1. The CDR3 totals 14 residues. J lost 5 bases, V lost 2 bases, and 4 bases had no gene match. Germline V gene data show CDR1 as SGHRS and CDR2 as YFSETQ. CDR3 residues: CASSFRDSNNEQFF. For the CDR3, the DNA is TGCGCCAGCAGCTTCCGGGACAGCAACAATGAGCAGTTCTTC. The full variable domain, its missing parts supplied by reference TRBV5-1 and TRBJ2-1, is KAGVTQTPRYLIKTRGQQVTLSCSPISGHRSVSWYQQTPGQGLQFLFEYFSETQRNKGNFPGRFSGRQFSNSRSEMNVSTLELGDSALYLCASSFRDSNNEQFFGPGTRLTVL.

The rearrangement joins TRBV24-1 to TRBJ2-7; D is possibly TRBD1 (6 bases). Germline lookup yields CDR1 KGHDR and CDR2 SFDVKD. The CDR3 covers 15 residues. V lost 2 bases and J 7 bases, leaving 17 bases between the germline ends. The CDR3 nucleotides are TGTGCCACCAGTGATTCCCGGGACACCAAAGAGGAGCAGTACTTC. Translation gives CATSDSRDTKEEQYF.